A single sample is the source of the 12 T cell receptor beta chains below, sequenced in a study of blood T cell repertoires in COVID-19. Data came from immunoSEQ multiplex PCR; TCRdb stores just in-frame clones and leaves some out. The sample lists about 130,000 clones; 80% to 90% were seen once. Sample: peripheral blood. All receptors come from a man aged 60 to 69 with COVID-19, enrolled during active disease.

This sequence joins TRBV11-2 and TRBJ2-3, with D maybe TRBD1 (5 bases). Trimming took off 7 bases at V and 9 bases at J, with 20 bases between the two ends. The CDR3 is 14 amino acids. The V gene's germline CDR1 is SGHAT and CDR2 FQNNGV. The DNA for the CDR3 is TGTGCCAGCACCTTCTCCAGAGCACAGGCAACGCAGTATTTT. This encodes CASTFSRAQATQYF. The whole variable domain, filled in from reference TRBV11-2 and TRBJ2-3, reads EAGVAQSPRYKIIEKRQSVAFWCNPISGHATLYWYQQILGQGPKLLIQFQNNGVVDDSQLPKDRFSAERLKGVDSTLKIQPAKLEDSAVYLCASTFSRAQATQYFGPGTRLTVL.

The rearrangement links TRBV5-4 to TRBJ2-3; 10 nucleotides line up with TRBD2. This CDR3 comprises 16 residues. V lost 0 bases, J lost 7 bases, and 8 bases stayed unmatched. Per the germline V gene, CDR1 is SGHNT and CDR2 is YYREEE (reference sequence). In DNA, the CDR3 is TGTGCCAGCAGCTTGGCGGCTAGCGGGGGAAGGAATACGCAGTATTTT. Translation gives CASSLAASGGRNTQYF.

V usage is TRBV5-4 and J usage is TRBJ2-4; 10 positions agree with TRBD1. Germline CDR1 reads SGHNT; CDR2 reads YYREEE (reference sequence). Trimming cost V 4 bases and J 7 bases; bases outside gene matches: 8. The CDR3 sequence is 15 residues long. The CDR3 is CASSTPGTGANIQYF. CDR3 bases: TGTGCCAGCAGCACCCCCGGGACAGGGGCGAACATTCAGTACTTC.

The rearrangement joins TRBV19 to TRBJ1-1, with TRBD1 as a possible D gene (5 bases). The germline gives CDR1 LNHDA, CDR2 SQIVND (reference sequence). The CDR3 has 10 residues. Between the trimmed V and J ends, which lost 10 bases and 5 bases, there was a span of 8 bases. Here the CDR3 reads CATGWTEAFF. CDR3 bases: TGTGCCACAGGGTGGACTGAAGCTTTCTTT. Full variable domain (rest looked up from reference TRBV19 and TRBJ1-1): DGGITQSPKYLFRKEGQNVTLSCEQNLNHDAMYWYRQDPGQGLRLIYYSQIVNDFQKGDIAEGYSVSREKKESFPLTVTSAQKNPTAFYLCATGWTEAFFGQGTRLTVV.

The V gene is TRBV4-2, the J gene TRBJ1-3; 8 bases agree with TRBD1. CDR3 length: 17 residues. The V gene end was trimmed by 4 bases and the J gene end by 0 bases; junction bases not matched to a gene: 8. In germline, CDR1 is LGHNA, CDR2 YNFKEQ. This CDR3 is CASSRVRGQDSGNTIYF. The DNA for the CDR3 is TGTGCCAGCAGCCGCGTCCGGGGACAGGACTCTGGAAACACCATATATTTT.

The rearrangement links TRBV14 to TRBJ1-1; D remains ambiguous. Trimming cost V 0 bases and J 3 bases, with 17 bases left between them. CDR1 SGHDN and CDR2 FVKESK come from the germline V gene. This CDR3 has 17 amino acids. The CDR3 DNA follows: TGTGCCAGCAGCCAAGATAGTACCTGGAAGGGAGACACTGAAGCTTTCTTT. Its translation is CASSQDSTWKGDTEAFF.

This chain joins TRBV6-6 and TRBJ1-4; D remains ambiguous. V was trimmed by 7 bases and J by 8 bases, leaving 20 bases between them. The CDR3 has 15 residues. CDR1 and CDR2 (germline): MNHNY, SVGAGI (reference sequence). The CDR3 DNA reads as TGTGCCAGCACTCTTGGCGGCGCCCACGGCGAAAAACTGTTTTTT. The encoded protein is CASTLGGAHGEKLFF.

This chain joins TRBV4-1 and TRBJ1-5; 7 bases are shared with TRBD1. The germline V gene has CDR1 MGHRA and CDR2 YSYEKL. The CDR3 length is 16 residues. V lost 5 bases, J lost 7 bases, and 14 bases stayed unmatched. The CDR3 DNA follows: TGCGCCAGCAGCGCAGCAGACAGGGTCGATGGGCAGCCCCAGCATTTT. This sequence encodes CASSAADRVDGQPQHF.

The J gene is TRBJ2-2, the V gene TRBV2; D is undetermined. The germline V gene has CDR1 SNHLY and CDR2 FYNNEI. V lost 2 bases, J lost 0 bases, and 7 bases lay in between. The CDR3 length is 15 residues. This CDR3 reads CASSETRTNTGELFF. CDR3 bases: TGTGCCAGCAGTGAAACGCGTACGAACACCGGGGAGCTGTTTTTT.

CDR3 in DNA: TGTGCCAGCAGATCCGAAGGGGGCACTGAAGCTTTCTTT. This encodes CASRSEGGTEAFF. The V and J genes are TRBV6-5 and TRBJ1-1, with D maybe TRBD1 (6 bases). This CDR3 has 13 residues. Trimming cost V 6 bases and J 4 bases, with 12 bases left between them. Germline lookup yields CDR1 MNHEY and CDR2 SVGAGI.

The table lists this clone with a few counts. V usage is TRBV19 and J usage is TRBJ2-1; D is ambiguous. The CDR3 has 13 residues. CDR1 LNHDA and CDR2 SQIVND come from the germline V gene (reference sequence). Between the trimmed V and J ends, which lost 5 bases and 10 bases, there was a span of 15 bases. Here the CDR3 reads CASSALLGTEQFF. CDR3 DNA sequence: TGTGCCAGTAGTGCGCTACTGGGCACGGAGCAGTTCTTC.

The rearrangement uses TRBV30 and TRBJ1-4, with TRBD1 matching over 7 bases. Per germline, CDR1 GTSNPN and CDR2 SVGIG (reference sequence). The CDR3 has 15 amino acids. Unmatched junction bases numbered 11, after V lost 2 bases and J lost 8 bases. CDR3 nucleotide sequence: TGTGCCTGGAGTTTCATACAGGGGAGTGGGGAAAAACTGTTTTTT. This codes for CAWSFIQGSGEKLFF.